This TCR beta chain was observed in a study of T cells after yellow fever vaccination. This clonotype has at least ten counts. MiXCR, run by TCRdb on the 5' RACE reads, gives a single entry per CDR3 protein. The table includes around 330,000 distinct CDR3 sequences, 3.6% detected once. Germline assignment: CDR1 SGHTA and CDR2 FQGNSA. V lost 5 bases and J lost 4, with 8 bases in between. CDR3 length: 12 residues. This clonotype was obtained from a man between 18 and 35 years old who received the YFV17D yellow fever vaccine. The rearrangement joins TRBV7-2 to TRBJ2-5; D ambiguous. This material consisted of PBMCs, taken on the day of the yellow fever booster vaccination. The CDR3 here is CASSQSGETQYF. CDR3 bases: TGTGCCAGCAGCCAATCGGGAGAGACCCAGTACTTC.